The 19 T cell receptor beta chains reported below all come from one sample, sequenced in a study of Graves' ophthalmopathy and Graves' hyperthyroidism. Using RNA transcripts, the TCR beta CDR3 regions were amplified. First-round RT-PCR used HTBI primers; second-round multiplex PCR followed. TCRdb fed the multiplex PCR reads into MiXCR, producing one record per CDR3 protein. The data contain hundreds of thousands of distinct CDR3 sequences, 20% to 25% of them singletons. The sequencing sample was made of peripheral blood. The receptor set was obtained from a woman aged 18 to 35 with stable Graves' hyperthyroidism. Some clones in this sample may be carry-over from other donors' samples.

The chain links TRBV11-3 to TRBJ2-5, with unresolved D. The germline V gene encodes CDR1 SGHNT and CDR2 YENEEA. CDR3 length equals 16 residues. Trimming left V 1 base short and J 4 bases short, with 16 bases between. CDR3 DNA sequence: TGTGCCAGCAGCTTAGGGGTTGGTGGCCTCGGAGAGACCCAGTACTTC. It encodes CASSLGVGGLGETQYF.

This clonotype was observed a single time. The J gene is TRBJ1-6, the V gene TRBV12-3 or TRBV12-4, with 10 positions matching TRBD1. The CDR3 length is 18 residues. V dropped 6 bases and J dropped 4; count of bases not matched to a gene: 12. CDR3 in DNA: TGTGCCAGCAGAAGTGACAGGGGGCAGTCGGGTTATAATTCACCCCTCCACTTT. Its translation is CASRSDRGQSGYNSPLHF.

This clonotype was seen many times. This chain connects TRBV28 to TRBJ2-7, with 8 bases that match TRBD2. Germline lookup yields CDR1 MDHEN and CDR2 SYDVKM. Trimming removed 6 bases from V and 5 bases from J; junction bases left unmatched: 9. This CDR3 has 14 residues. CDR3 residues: CASRPAGVAHEQYF. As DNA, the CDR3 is TGTGCCAGCAGGCCAGCGGGGGTTGCCCACGAGCAGTACTTC.

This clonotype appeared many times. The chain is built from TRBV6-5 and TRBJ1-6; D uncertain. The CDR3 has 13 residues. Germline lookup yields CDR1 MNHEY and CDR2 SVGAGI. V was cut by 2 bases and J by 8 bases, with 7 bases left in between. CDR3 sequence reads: CASSYEVDSPLHF. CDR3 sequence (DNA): TGTGCCAGCAGTTACGAGGTGGATTCACCCCTCCACTTT.

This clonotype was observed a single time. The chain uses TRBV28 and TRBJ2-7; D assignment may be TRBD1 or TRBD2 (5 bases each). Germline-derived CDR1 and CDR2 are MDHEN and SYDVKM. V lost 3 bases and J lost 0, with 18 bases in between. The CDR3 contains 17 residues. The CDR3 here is CASSFFPGTGFSYEQYF. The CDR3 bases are TGTGCCAGCAGTTTTTTTCCCGGGACGGGGTTCTCCTACGAGCAGTACTTC.

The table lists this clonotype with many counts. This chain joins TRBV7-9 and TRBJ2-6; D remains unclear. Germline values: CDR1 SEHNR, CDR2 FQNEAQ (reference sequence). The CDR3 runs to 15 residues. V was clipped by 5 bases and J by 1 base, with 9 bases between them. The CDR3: CASSPERSGANVLTF. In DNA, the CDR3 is TGTGCCAGCAGCCCCGAGAGGTCTGGGGCCAACGTCCTGACTTTC.

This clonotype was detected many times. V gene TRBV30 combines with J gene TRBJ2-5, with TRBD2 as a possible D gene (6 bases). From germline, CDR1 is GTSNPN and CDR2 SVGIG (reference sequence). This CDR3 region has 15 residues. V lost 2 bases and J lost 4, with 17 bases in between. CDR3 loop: CAWSPRRGLGETQYF. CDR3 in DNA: TGTGCCTGGAGTCCCCGGAGGGGTTTAGGAGAGACCCAGTACTTC.

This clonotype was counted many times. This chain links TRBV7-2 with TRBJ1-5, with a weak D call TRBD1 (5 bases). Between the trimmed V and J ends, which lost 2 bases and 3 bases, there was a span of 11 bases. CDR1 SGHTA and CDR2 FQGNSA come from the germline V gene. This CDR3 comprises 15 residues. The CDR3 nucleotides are TGTGCCAGCAGCTTAAGCACAGGCTACAATCAGCCCCAGCATTTT. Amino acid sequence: CASSLSTGYNQPQHF.

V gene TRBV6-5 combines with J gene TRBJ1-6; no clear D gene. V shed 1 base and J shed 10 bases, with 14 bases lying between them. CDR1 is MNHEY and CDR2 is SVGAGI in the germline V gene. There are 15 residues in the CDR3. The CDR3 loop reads CASSYYRGRGSPLHF. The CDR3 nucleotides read TGTGCCAGCAGTTACTATCGGGGAAGAGGATCACCCCTCCACTTT.

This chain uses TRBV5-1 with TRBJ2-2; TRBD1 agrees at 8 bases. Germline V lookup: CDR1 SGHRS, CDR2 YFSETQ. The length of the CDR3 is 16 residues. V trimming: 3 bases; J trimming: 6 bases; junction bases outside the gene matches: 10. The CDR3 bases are TGCGCCAGCAGCTACCCGGGACAGGTGGCCCCCGGGGAGCTGTTTTTT. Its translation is CASSYPGQVAPGELFF.

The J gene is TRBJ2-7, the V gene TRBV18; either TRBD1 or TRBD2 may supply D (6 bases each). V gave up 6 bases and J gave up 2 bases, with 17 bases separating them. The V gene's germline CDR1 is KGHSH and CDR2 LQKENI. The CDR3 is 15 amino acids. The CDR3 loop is CASSPQEGDPYEQYF. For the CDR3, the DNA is TGTGCCAGCTCTCCCCAGGAGGGGGATCCCTACGAGCAGTACTTC.

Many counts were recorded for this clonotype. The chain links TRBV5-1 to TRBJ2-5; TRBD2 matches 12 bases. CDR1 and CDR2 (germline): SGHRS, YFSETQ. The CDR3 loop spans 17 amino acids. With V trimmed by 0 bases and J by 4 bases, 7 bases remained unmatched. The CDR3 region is CASSLGLAGGSGETQYF. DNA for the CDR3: TGCGCCAGCAGCTTGGGCCTAGCGGGAGGGTCAGGAGAGACCCAGTACTTC. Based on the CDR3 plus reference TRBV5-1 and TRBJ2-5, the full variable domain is KAGVTQTPRYLIKTRGQQVTLSCSPISGHRSVSWYQQTPGQGLQFLFEYFSETQRNKGNFPGRFSGRQFSNSRSEMNVSTLELGDSALYLCASSLGLAGGSGETQYFGPGTRLLVL.

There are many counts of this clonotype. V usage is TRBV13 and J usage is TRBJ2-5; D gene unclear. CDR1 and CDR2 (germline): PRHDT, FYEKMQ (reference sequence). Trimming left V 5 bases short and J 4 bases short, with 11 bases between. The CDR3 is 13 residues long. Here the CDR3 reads CASSPRPVETQYF. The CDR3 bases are TGTGCCAGCAGCCCACGCCCGGTAGAGACCCAGTACTTC. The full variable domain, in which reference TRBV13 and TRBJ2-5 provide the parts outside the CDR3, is AAGVIQSPRHLIKEKRETATLKCYPIPRHDTVYWYQQGPGQDPQFLISFYEKMQSDKGSIPDRFSAQQFSDYHSELNMSSLELGDSALYFCASSPRPVETQYFGPGTRLLVL.

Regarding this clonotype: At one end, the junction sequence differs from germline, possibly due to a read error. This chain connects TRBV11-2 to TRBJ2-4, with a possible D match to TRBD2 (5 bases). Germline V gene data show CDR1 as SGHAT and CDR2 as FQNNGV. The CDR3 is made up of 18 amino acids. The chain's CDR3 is CASSCFPTPGLAKTIKYF. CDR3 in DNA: TGTGCCAGCAGCTGTTTCCCGACTCCGGGATTAGCCAAAACCATTAAGTACTTC.

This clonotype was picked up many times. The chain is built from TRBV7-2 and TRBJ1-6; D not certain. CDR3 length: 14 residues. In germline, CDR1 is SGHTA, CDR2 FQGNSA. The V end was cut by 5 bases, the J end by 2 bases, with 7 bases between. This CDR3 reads CASSPGTYNSPLHF. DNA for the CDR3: TGTGCCAGCAGCCCGGGGACCTATAATTCACCCCTCCACTTT. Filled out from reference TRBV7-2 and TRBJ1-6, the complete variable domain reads GAGVSQSPSNKVTEKGKDVELRCDPISGHTALYWYRQSLGQGLEFLIYFQGNSAPDKSGLPSDRFSAERTGGSVSTLTIQRTQQEDSAVYLCASSPGTYNSPLHFGNGTRLTVT.

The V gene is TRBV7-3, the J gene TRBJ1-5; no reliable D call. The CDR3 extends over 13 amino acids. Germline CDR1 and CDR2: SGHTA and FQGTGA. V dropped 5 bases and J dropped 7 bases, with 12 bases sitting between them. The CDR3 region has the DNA TGTGCCAGCAGCCAAGGTCCGGGGCAGCCCCAGCATTTT. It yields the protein CASSQGPGQPQHF. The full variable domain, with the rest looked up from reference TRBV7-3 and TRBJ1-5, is GAGVSQTPSNKVTEKGKYVELRCDPISGHTALYWYRQSLGQGPEFLIYFQGTGAADDSGLPNDRFFAVRPEGSVSTLKIQRTERGDSAVYLCASSQGPGQPQHFGDGTRLSIL.

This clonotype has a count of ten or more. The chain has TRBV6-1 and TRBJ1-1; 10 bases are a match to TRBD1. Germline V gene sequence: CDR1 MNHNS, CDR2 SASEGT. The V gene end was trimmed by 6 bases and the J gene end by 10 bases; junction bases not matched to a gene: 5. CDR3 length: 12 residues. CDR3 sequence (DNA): TGTGCCAGCAGGGACAGGGGGATAAGAGCTTTCTTT. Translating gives CASRDRGIRAFF.

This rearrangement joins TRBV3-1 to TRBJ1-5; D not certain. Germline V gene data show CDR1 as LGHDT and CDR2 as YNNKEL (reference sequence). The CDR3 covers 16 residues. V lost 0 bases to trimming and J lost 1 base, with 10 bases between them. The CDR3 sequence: CASSQESGESNQPQHF. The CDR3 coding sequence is TGTGCCAGCAGCCAAGAATCCGGGGAAAGCAATCAGCCCCAGCATTTT.

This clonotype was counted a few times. The DNA of the CDR3 is TGTGCCAGCACCCGGTGGGGGCAGGGGAAGGGTCAGCCCCAGCATTTT. This codes for CASTRWGQGKGQPQHF. V and J are TRBV2 and TRBJ1-5; a possible D gene is TRBD1 (6 bases). Trimming removed 7 bases from V and 6 bases from J, with 22 bases in between. Per germline, CDR1 SNHLY and CDR2 FYNNEI. This CDR3 region has 16 residues.